A selection of T cell receptor beta chains follows, all from one sample in a study of PD-1 blockade in mismatch repair-deficient tumors. Only in-frame clones appear in the TCRdb table, and some are missing; sequencing was by immunoSEQ multiplex PCR. The table has roughly 84,000 clones, 81% seen once. The sequences come from peripheral blood, collected 12 weeks after starting pembrolizumab. The receptors come from an adult with mismatch repair-deficient cancer. The CDR3 runs from the conserved cysteine through the conserved F or W. The order of the fields is clone size, D gene, J gene, V gene, CDR3 DNA, CDR3 protein. D genes are given only for firm matches. A row's size may be missing; if present it is once, few, many or a size class.

NA	NA	TRBJ1-5	TRBV5-5	TGTGCCAGCAGCTTAGGAACAGGGAGCAATCAGCCCCAGCATTTT	CASSLGTGSNQPQHF
NA	NA	TRBJ2-2	TRBV18	TGTGCCAGCTCCCCCAACACCGGGGAGCTGTTTTTT	CASSPNTGELFF
NA	NA	TRBJ2-5	TRBV11-2	TGTGCCAGCAGCTTTAGTGGTTCGGACGGGGAGACCCAGTACTTC	CASSFSGSDGETQYF
NA	NA	TRBJ2-1	TRBV9	TGTGCCAGCAGCGGGGGCGGCCGATCAAGTGAGCAGTTCTTC	CASSGGGRSSEQFF
NA	TRBD2	TRBJ2-3	TRBV30	TGTGCCTGGGGGGAGGGAGATACGCAGTATTTT	CAWGEGDTQYF
once	NA	TRBJ1-1	TRBV30	TGTGCCTGGGCTCCGGACGCCCGAGAGGGCACTGAAGCTTTCTTT	CAWAPDAREGTEAFF
once	NA	TRBJ2-2	TRBV19	TGTGCCAGTCGATCCCCCGGGGAGAGAACCGGGGAGCTGTTTTTT	CASRSPGERTGELFF
NA	TRBD1	TRBJ2-3	TRBV14	TGTGCCAGCAGCCAATGGGGACAGGGCTCAGATACGCAGTATTTT	CASSQWGQGSDTQYF
NA	TRBD1	TRBJ1-1	TRBV29-1	TGCAGCGTTACGACCCCTGACAGGGGGAACACTGAAGCTTTCTTT	CSVTTPDRGNTEAFF
NA	NA	TRBJ2-5	TRBV7-3	TGTGCCAGCAGCTTAGTCAGGGAAGAGACCCAGTACTTC	CASSLVREETQYF
NA	TRBD2	TRBJ2-7	TRBV5-1	TGCGCCAGCAGCTTGGAGCTAGCGGGAGTCGACGAGCAGTACTTC	CASSLELAGVDEQYF
NA	NA	TRBJ2-3	TRBV7-9	TGTGCCAGCAGCTTATTAAGAACTAGCACAGATACGCAGTATTTT	CASSLLRTSTDTQYF
few	NA	TRBJ2-7	TRBV7-2	TGTGCCAGCGGGGGGAGGCACACCTACGAGCAGTACTTC	CASGGRHTYEQYF
NA	TRBD1	TRBJ1-3	TRBV7-6	TGTGCCAGCAGCTCCAGACAGGGGAATGGAAACACCATATATTTT	CASSSRQGNGNTIYF
NA	NA	TRBJ2-7	TRBV7-8	TGTGCCAGCAGCTTCGATCGTTACGAGCAGTACTTC	CASSFDRYEQYF
NA	NA	TRBJ2-2	TRBV14	TGTGCCAGCAGTTCCCCGCCCGGGGAGCTGTTTTTT	CASSSPPGELFF
NA	TRBD2	TRBJ2-3	TRBV7-9	TGTGCCAGCAGCCCGGTCGGTAGCGGGACAGATACGCAGTATTTT	CASSPVGSGTDTQYF
NA	TRBD1	TRBJ2-2	TRBV12-5	TGTGCTAGTGGTCTCGGGACAGGCCGAACCGGGGAGCTGTTTTTT	CASGLGTGRTGELFF
few	NA	TRBJ2-4	TRBV19	TGTGCCAGTAGTATACCAGGGAAGGAAAACATTCAGTACTTC	CASSIPGKENIQYF
NA	NA	TRBJ1-2	TRBV28	TGTGCCAGCAGGCAACTGGGCGATGGCTACACCTTC	CASRQLGDGYTF
NA	NA	TRBJ2-1	TRBV14	TGTGCCAGCAGCCGAGCGTACTCTTCGCAGTTCTTC	CASSRAYSSQFF
NA	NA	TRBJ1-3	TRBV19	TGTGCCAGTAGTCCGCTGATGTCTGGAAACACCATATATTTT	CASSPLMSGNTIYF
few	TRBD2	TRBJ2-1	TRBV15	TGTGCCACCAGCCTCGGGGGGACCAGCAATGAGCAGTTCTTC	CATSLGGTSNEQFF
NA	TRBD2	TRBJ2-1	TRBV6-5	TGTGCCAGCAACACCGGGACTAGCGATGAGCAGTTCTTC	CASNTGTSDEQFF
NA	NA	TRBJ1-1	TRBV9	TGTGCCAGCAGCGTAGCTCTAGAGAACACTGAAGCTTTCTTT	CASSVALENTEAFF
NA	NA	TRBJ1-5	TRBV7-9	TGTGCCAGCAGCTTAGACAATCAGCCCCAGCATTTT	CASSLDNQPQHF
once	NA	TRBJ2-7	TRBV9	TGTGCCAGCAGCGTAGGGGTTGGGTCTAACGAGCAGTACTTC	CASSVGVGSNEQYF
NA	TRBD1	TRBJ2-1	TRBV4-1	TGCGCCAGCAGCCAAGATCGGGACAGATACAATGAGCAGTTCTTC	CASSQDRDRYNEQFF